Each of the 2 T cell receptor beta chains below was sequenced from the same sample in a study of early T cells in non-severe SARS-CoV-2 infection (dated by TCRdb to about 2021). Library preparation was by 5' RACE. Data came from a NextSeq 500. TCRdb reworked the public reads: Q25 trimming with fastp, MiXCR clone assembly, productive beta chains retained. Every distinct CDR3 protein forms one entry, paired with its most common genes and DNA. Within this sample are over 85,000 distinct CDR3 sequences, with around 17% of them counted one time only. The top ten constitute roughly 1.2% of the sample. Sequencing input: whole blood. Every receptor here comes from an adult who was a healthcare worker with PCR-confirmed SARS-CoV-2 infection or an uninfected control (not recorded which).

The J gene is TRBJ2-1, the V gene TRBV20-1, with D tentatively TRBD2 (6 bases). Germline V lookup: CDR1 DFQATT, CDR2 SNEGSKA (reference sequence). This CDR3 contains 15 residues. The V gene lost 0 bases and the J gene lost 7 bases, with 16 bases spanning the gap. The CDR3 reads CSARDFEIAVNEQFF. The CDR3 nucleotides read TGCAGTGCTAGAGATTTTGAGATAGCGGTAAATGAGCAGTTCTTC.

This clonotype has only a few counts. The rearrangement links TRBV27 to TRBJ2-7; 7 bases match TRBD1. This CDR3 has 16 residues. Per the germline V gene, CDR1 is MNHEY and CDR2 is SMNVEV (reference sequence). V was pared by 3 bases and J by 6 bases, with 14 bases of the junction left unmatched. In nucleotides, the CDR3 is TGTGCCAGCAGTTTCGGCCCCAGACAGGGAATATTCGAGCAGTACTTC. This gives the protein CASSFGPRQGIFEQYF.